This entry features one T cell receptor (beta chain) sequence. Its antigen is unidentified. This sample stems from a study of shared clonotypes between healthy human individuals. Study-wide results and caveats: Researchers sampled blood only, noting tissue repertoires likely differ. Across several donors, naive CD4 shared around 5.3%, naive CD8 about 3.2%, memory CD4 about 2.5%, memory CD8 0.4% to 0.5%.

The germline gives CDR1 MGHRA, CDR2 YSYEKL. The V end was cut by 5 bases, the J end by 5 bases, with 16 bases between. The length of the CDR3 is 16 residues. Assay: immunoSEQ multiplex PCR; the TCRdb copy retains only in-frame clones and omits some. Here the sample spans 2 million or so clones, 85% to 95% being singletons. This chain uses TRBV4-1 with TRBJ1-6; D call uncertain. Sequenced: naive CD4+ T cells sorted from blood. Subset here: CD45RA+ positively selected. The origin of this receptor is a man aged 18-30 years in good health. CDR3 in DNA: TGCGCCAGCAGCTCCATCTCAACCGGGAATAATTCACCCCTCCACTTT. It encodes CASSSISTGNNSPLHF.